Here is one T cell receptor beta chain with its context. No antigen is known for it. The entry originates in a study of memory CD4+ T cells and cytomegalovirus serostatus. Study context: Donors were healthy Belgian adults, several CMV seropositive and around 24 seronegative. Whole-study findings and limits: Median bootstrapped AUC for CMV status was just over 0.94 originally, about 0.9 US-trained.

This CDR3 spans 11 amino acids. V lost 2 bases to trimming and J lost 7 bases, with 3 bases between them. CDR1 is SGHTS, CDR2 YDEGEE, per germline. The sort gate was single viable CD3+CD4+CD8-CD45RO+ cells for memory CD4+ T cells. Source study methods: After removing out-of-frame reads, 2,204,828 distinct TCRbeta sequences remained. TCRdb's copy holds only in-frame clones and misses some; the assay was immunoSEQ multiplex PCR. Clone size and the V and J calls come from that table; the DNA yielded D and trimming. The sample consists of 40,000 to 45,000 clones, 79% of them appearing once. This receptor was obtained from an adult in good health and CMV-seronegative. This chain uses TRBV5-8 with TRBJ1-4; D unresolved. Source material: memory CD4+ T cells from blood. The CDR3 DNA sequence: TGTGCCAGCAGCTTTCCTGAAAAACTGTTTTTT. It specifies CASSFPEKLFF.